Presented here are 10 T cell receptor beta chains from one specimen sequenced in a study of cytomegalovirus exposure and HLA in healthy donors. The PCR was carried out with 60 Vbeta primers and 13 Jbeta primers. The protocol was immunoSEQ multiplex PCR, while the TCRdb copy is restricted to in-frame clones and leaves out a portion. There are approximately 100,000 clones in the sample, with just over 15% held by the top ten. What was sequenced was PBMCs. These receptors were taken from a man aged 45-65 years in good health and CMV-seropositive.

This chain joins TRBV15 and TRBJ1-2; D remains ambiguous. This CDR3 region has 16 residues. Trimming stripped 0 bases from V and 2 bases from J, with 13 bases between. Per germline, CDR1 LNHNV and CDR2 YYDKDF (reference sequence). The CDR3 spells CATSRDLSVENYGYTF. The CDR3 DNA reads TGTGCCACCAGCAGAGACCTGAGCGTGGAGAACTATGGCTACACCTTC.

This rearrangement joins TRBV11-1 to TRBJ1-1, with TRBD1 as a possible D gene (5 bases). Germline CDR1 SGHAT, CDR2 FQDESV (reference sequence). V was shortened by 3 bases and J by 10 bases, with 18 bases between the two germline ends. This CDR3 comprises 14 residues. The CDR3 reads CASSFFGARGSAFF. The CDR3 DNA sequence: TGTGCCAGCAGCTTTTTTGGGGCAAGAGGTTCAGCTTTCTTT.

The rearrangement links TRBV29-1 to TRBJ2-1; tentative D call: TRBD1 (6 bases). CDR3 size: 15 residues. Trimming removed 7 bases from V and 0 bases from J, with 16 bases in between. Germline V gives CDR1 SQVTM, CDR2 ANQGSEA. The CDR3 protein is CSALKQGDSYNEQFF. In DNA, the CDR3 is TGCAGCGCATTAAAACAGGGCGACTCCTACAATGAGCAGTTCTTC.

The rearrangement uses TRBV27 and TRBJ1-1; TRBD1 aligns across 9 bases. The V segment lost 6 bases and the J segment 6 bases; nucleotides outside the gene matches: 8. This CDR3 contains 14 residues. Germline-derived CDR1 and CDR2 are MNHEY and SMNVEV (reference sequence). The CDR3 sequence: CASRPTGGMAEAFF. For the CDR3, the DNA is TGTGCCAGCAGACCGACAGGGGGAATGGCTGAAGCTTTCTTT.

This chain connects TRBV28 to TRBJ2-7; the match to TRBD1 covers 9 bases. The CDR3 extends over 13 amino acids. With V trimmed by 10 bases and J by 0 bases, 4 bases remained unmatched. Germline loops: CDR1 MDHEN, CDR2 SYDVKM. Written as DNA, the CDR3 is TGTGCCACCAGGGGACAGGGCTCCTACGAGCAGTACTTC. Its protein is CATRGQGSYEQYF.

The CDR3, as DNA: TGTGCCAGCAGCACGGGACAGGGGGCGCAGTACGAGCAGTACTTC. This gives the protein CASSTGQGAQYEQYF. J is TRBJ2-7 and V is TRBV7-3, with 12 bases fitting TRBD1. CDR3 length: 15 residues. CDR1 SGHTA and CDR2 FQGTGA come from the germline V gene. V dropped 5 bases and J dropped 4; count of bases not matched to a gene: 6.

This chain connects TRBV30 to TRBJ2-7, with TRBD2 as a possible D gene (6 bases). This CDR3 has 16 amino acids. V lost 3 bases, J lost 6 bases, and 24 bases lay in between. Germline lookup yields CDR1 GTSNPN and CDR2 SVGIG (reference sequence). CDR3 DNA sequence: TGTGCCTGGAGCCGCAACCGGGACTTACGATTAGGCGAGCAGTACGTC. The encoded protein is CAWSRNRDLRLGEQYV.

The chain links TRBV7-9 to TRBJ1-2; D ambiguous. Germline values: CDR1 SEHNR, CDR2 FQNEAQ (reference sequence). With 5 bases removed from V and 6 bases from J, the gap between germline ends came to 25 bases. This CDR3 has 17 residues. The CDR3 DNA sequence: TGTGCCAGCAGCAAAATGAGATGGGGAGAGAGAGTGAATGGCTACACCTTC. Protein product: CASSKMRWGERVNGYTF.

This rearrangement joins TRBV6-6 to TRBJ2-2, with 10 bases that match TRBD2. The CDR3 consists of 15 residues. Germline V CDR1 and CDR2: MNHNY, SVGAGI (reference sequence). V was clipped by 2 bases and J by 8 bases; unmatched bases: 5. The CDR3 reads CASSYQAGGPGELFF. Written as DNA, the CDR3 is TGTGCCAGCAGTTACCAAGCGGGAGGGCCGGGGGAGCTGTTTTTT.

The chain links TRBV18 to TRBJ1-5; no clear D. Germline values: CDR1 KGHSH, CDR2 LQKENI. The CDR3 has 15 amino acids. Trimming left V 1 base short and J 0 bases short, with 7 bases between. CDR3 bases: TGTGCCAGCTCACCACGAGGCCTTAGCAATCAGCCCCAGCATTTT. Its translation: CASSPRGLSNQPQHF. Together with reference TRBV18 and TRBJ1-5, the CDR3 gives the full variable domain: NAGVMQNPRHLVRRRGQEARLRCSPMKGHSHVYWYRQLPEEGLKFMVYLQKENIIDESGMPKERFSAEFPKEGPSILRIQQVVRGDSAAYFCASSPRGLSNQPQHFGDGTRLSIL.